One sample yielded the 19 T cell receptor beta chains listed below, sequenced in a study of blood T cell repertoires in COVID-19. Measured with immunoSEQ multiplex PCR; TCRdb has only the in-frame clones, and not every one. The sample lists fewer than 300,000 clones; more than 70% were seen once. Sequences were obtained from PBMCs or T cells enriched from blood (not recorded which). The origin of the receptors is a middle-aged woman with acute COVID-19.

The chain's CDR3 is CASSFRGAWLFF. CDR3 DNA: TGTGCCAGCAGCTTCAGGGGGGCTTGGCTGTTTTTT. The chain recombines TRBV5-6 with TRBJ2-2; weak D call: TRBD1 (7 bases). V lost 2 bases and J lost 13, with 12 bases in between. The CDR3 totals 12 residues. Germline V CDR1 and CDR2: SGHDT, YYEEEE.

A remark on this clone: Sequence at one end of the junction differs from germline and may be a read error. The V gene is TRBV7-7, the J gene TRBJ2-2; TRBD1 is a possible D gene (5 bases). The CDR3 consists of 15 residues. Germline V gives CDR1 SSHAT, CDR2 FNYEAQ (reference sequence). This CDR3 reads CASSLVSGITGELFF. Written as DNA, the CDR3 is TGTGCTAGCAGCTTAGTGTCAGGGATCACCGGGGAGCTGTTTTTT. Supplemented by reference TRBV7-7 and TRBJ2-2, the full variable domain reads GAGVSQSPRYKVTKRGQDVTLRCDPISSHATLYWYQQALGQGPEFLTYFNYEAQPDKSGLPSDRFSAERPEGSISTLTIQRTEQRDSAMYRCASSLVSGITGELFFGEGSRLTVL.

The chain carries TRBV19 and TRBJ1-5; D not certain. Trimming took 10 bases from V and 1 from J, leaving 20 bases between them. CDR3 length: 16 residues. The germline V gene has CDR1 LNHDA and CDR2 SQIVND (reference sequence). The CDR3 nucleotides are TGTGCCACCTCTCGTTTTACGGAAGCGAGCAATCAGCCCCAGCATTTT. The encoded protein is CATSRFTEASNQPQHF.

This rearrangement joins TRBV7-6 to TRBJ2-5; 7 positions match TRBD1. From germline, CDR1 is SGHVS and CDR2 FNYEAQ. CDR3 length: 16 amino acids. Trimming took 2 bases from V and 5 from J; bases not matched to a gene: 11. The CDR3 nucleotides read TGTGCCAGCAGCTTATACCAGGGGGTAGGAGGTGAGACCCAGTACTTC. Protein product: CASSLYQGVGGETQYF. The variable domain in full, with the rest retrieved from reference TRBV7-6 and TRBJ2-5, is GAGVSQSPRYKVTKRGQDVALRCDPISGHVSLYWYRQALGQGPEFLTYFNYEAQQDKSGLPNDRFSAERPEGSISTLTIQRTEQRDSAMYRCASSLYQGVGGETQYFGPGTRLLVL.

Comments on this clone: At the DNA level, this CDR3 is encoded by other sequences in the same sample as well. V usage is TRBV12-3 or TRBV12-4 and J usage is TRBJ1-1; no clear D. This CDR3 spans 12 amino acids. Trimming took 7 bases from V and 4 from J, leaving 10 bases between them. The CDR3 protein is CASTPEGTEAFF. CDR3 in DNA: TGTGCCAGCACCCCCGAGGGCACTGAAGCTTTCTTT.

The chain combines TRBV7-8 with TRBJ1-3, with D possibly being TRBD1 (5 bases). The length of the CDR3 is 15 residues. Trimming shortened V by 2 bases and J by 0 bases, and 8 bases separated the two germline ends. CDR1 SGHVS and CDR2 FQNEAQ come from the germline V gene. CDR3 nucleotide sequence: TGTGCCAGCAGCTTACAGGGAATCTCTGGAAACACCATATATTTT. Translated: CASSLQGISGNTIYF.

This rearrangement joins TRBV6-5 to TRBJ2-3; D perhaps matches TRBD1 (6 bases). V lost 5 bases and J 2 bases, leaving 11 bases between the germline ends. Per the germline V gene, CDR1 is MNHEY and CDR2 is SVGAGI. CDR3 length equals 14 residues. DNA for the CDR3: TGTGCCAGCAGTCCAGGACAGATCACAGATACGCAGTATTTT. It is translated as CASSPGQITDTQYF.

The rearrangement uses TRBV5-4 and TRBJ2-2, with 7 bases matching TRBD2. The CDR3 consists of 13 residues. V shed 3 bases and J 7 bases; nucleotides not matched to a gene: 3. Germline V gene lookup returns CDR1 SGHNT and CDR2 YYREEE (reference sequence). The CDR3: CASSWGGGGELFF. Here the CDR3 DNA reads TGTGCCAGCAGCTGGGGGGGTGGCGGGGAGCTGTTTTTT.

The chain employs TRBV19 and TRBJ2-1; 12 bases match TRBD2. The V segment lost 10 bases and the J segment 5 bases; nucleotides outside the gene matches: 6. Germline CDR1 and CDR2: LNHDA and SQIVND (reference sequence). The CDR3 runs to 14 residues. CDR3 residues: CATKLAGGNNEQFF. CDR3 nucleotides: TGTGCCACCAAACTAGCGGGAGGCAACAATGAGCAGTTCTTC.

CDR3 nucleotide sequence: TGTGCCAGCAGCTGGAAGACTAGCGGGAGGGCCTACGAGCAGTACGTC. Protein product: CASSWKTSGRAYEQYV. The genes are TRBV5-6 and TRBJ2-7, with TRBD2 identical over 14 bases. The CDR3 contains 16 residues. The V and J ends lost 3 bases and 2 bases, in that order; junction bases with no gene match: 4. Looked up from germline, CDR1 is SGHDT and CDR2 is YYEEEE.

The chain couples TRBV19 to TRBJ1-2; D is possibly TRBD1 (5 bases). V was shortened by 2 bases and J by 2 bases, with 12 bases between the two germline ends. CDR3 length: 15 amino acids. The germline V gene encodes CDR1 LNHDA and CDR2 SQIVND (reference sequence). The CDR3 reads CASSIKVRENYGYTF. The CDR3 nucleotides read TGTGCCAGTAGTATAAAGGTCAGGGAAAACTATGGCTACACCTTC.

The rearrangement uses TRBV29-1 and TRBJ1-2; 12 nucleotides match TRBD1. The ends lost 5 bases at V and 7 bases at J; junction bases unmatched: 2. Germline V gene lookup returns CDR1 SQVTM and CDR2 ANQGSEA. CDR3 size: 12 residues. The CDR3 here is CSVRDRGPGYTF. CDR3 in DNA: TGCAGCGTTAGGGACAGGGGGCCTGGCTACACCTTC.

This clone turned up a few times. The gene calls are TRBV18 and TRBJ2-5, with D possibly matching TRBD2 (6 bases). The CDR3 contains 16 residues. Per germline, CDR1 KGHSH and CDR2 LQKENI. V was trimmed by 0 bases and J by 3 bases, leaving 14 bases between them. CDR3 coding DNA: TGTGCCAGCTCACCACCAGGGACTGTAAGGGAAGAGACCCAGTACTTC. Translating it yields CASSPPGTVREETQYF.

The chain joins TRBV7-2 to TRBJ1-5; D possibly corresponds to TRBD1 (6 bases). Germline V gives CDR1 SGHTA, CDR2 FQGNSA. Deletions cut 1 base from V and 2 bases from J, with 6 bases between. The CDR3 totals 14 residues. CDR3 in amino acids: CASSLEGGNQPQHF. The CDR3 nucleotides are TGTGCCAGCAGCTTAGAGGGGGGCAATCAGCCCCAGCATTTT.

In its sample, this clone was seen a few times. This chain connects TRBV6-5 to TRBJ2-1; the D is unclear. Trimming pared 5 bases from V and 5 bases from J, leaving 10 bases between. Germline V gene lookup returns CDR1 MNHEY and CDR2 SVGAGI. The CDR3 has 13 amino acids. The DNA for the CDR3 is TGTGCCAGCAGTCTACAGAGAAACAATGAGCAGTTCTTC. Translating gives CASSLQRNNEQFF.

The chain has TRBV5-4 and TRBJ2-3, with 15 bases lining up with TRBD2. The length of the CDR3 is 14 residues. Germline V CDR1 and CDR2: SGHNT, YYREEE (reference sequence). The CDR3 sequence is CVWTSGRAPDTQYF. As DNA, the CDR3 is TGTGTTTGGACTAGCGGGAGGGCCCCAGATACGCAGTATTTT.

The V and J genes are TRBV4-3 and TRBJ2-3; D call uncertain. Germline V gives CDR1 LGHNA, CDR2 YSLEER. The V end was cut by 4 bases, the J end by 4 bases, with 15 bases between. The CDR3 spans 15 residues. CDR3 sequence reads: CASSRRLPPPDTQYF. DNA of the CDR3: TGCGCCAGCAGCCGGAGACTGCCGCCCCCAGATACGCAGTATTTT.

The CDR3, as DNA: TGTGCCATCAGATCGACAGGGGATAATTCACCCCTCCACTTT. This gives the protein CAIRSTGDNSPLHF. The rearrangement links TRBV10-3 to TRBJ1-6, with TRBD1 matching over 8 bases. Germline values: CDR1 ENHRY, CDR2 SYGVKD. The junction had 3 bases not matched to a gene; V was cut back by 6 bases and J by 5 bases. The CDR3 runs 14 residues.

This clone was observed a few times. The rearrangement links TRBV7-2 to TRBJ2-2; D ambiguous. V dropped 5 bases and J dropped 5 bases, with 12 bases sitting between them. The CDR3 loop spans 14 amino acids. CDR1 and CDR2 (germline): SGHTA, FQGNSA. This CDR3 is CASSPYSGTGELFF. The DNA of the CDR3 is TGTGCCAGCAGCCCTTACTCTGGTACCGGGGAGCTGTTTTTT.